The 31 T cell receptor beta chains below come from one sample, sequenced in a study of T cell responses to AZD1222 COVID-19 vaccine. Assay used: immunoSEQ multiplex PCR; TCRdb lists only in-frame clones, some missing. The sample includes under 150,000 clones, approximately 92% seen only once; the top ten take about 2.1%. The sample consisted of peripheral blood, taken 28 days after the second AZD1222 dose. The receptors derive from an adult who received the AZD1222 COVID-19 vaccine.

The V gene is TRBV30, the J gene TRBJ2-3; 8 bases are a match to TRBD2. Trimming removed 1 base from V and 5 bases from J; junction bases left unmatched: 5. Germline-derived CDR1 and CDR2 are GTSNPN and SVGIG (reference sequence). This CDR3 is 14 amino acids long. DNA for the CDR3: TGTGCCTGGAGTGCAGCGGGAGTGTTAGATACGCAGTATTTT. It translates to CAWSAAGVLDTQYF.

The rearrangement joins TRBV3-1 (or the pseudogene TRBV3-2) to TRBJ2-1, with D perhaps TRBD2 (7 bases). The CDR3 is 15 residues long. With 4 bases removed from V and 10 bases from J, the gap between germline ends came to 20 bases. Germline lookup yields CDR1 LGHDT and CDR2 YNNKEL (reference sequence). The CDR3 DNA reads TGTGCCAGCAGCCCCTATAGGGGGAGGGCGGACGAGCAGTTCTTC. Encoded protein: CASSPYRGRADEQFF.

The chain employs TRBV11-2 and TRBJ2-5; unclear D gene. Trimming removed 5 bases from V and 9 bases from J, with 25 bases in between. From germline, CDR1 is SGHAT and CDR2 FQNNGV. CDR3 length equals 16 residues. CDR3 amino acids: CASSPHWAAREWSQYF. In nucleotides, the CDR3 is TGTGCCAGCAGCCCCCATTGGGCGGCAAGAGAATGGTCCCAGTACTTC.

The chain recombines TRBV6-5 with TRBJ2-7; 8 bases are a match to TRBD1. Germline CDR1 MNHEY, CDR2 SVGAGI. V shed 6 bases and J 3 bases; nucleotides not matched to a gene: 7. CDR3 size: 14 residues. CDR3 sequence (DNA): TGTGCCAGCAGGCCTTCAGGGACAGGCTACGAGCAGTACGTC. It is translated as CASRPSGTGYEQYV.

The chain links TRBV7-2 to TRBJ1-5, with a possible D match to TRBD1 (5 bases). The V end was cut by 5 bases, the J end by 4 bases, with 12 bases between. This CDR3 region has 14 residues. Germline-derived CDR1 and CDR2 are SGHTA and FQGNSA. The CDR3 region has the DNA TGTGCCAGCAGCCCTCTGGCAGGGAATCAGCCCCAGCATTTT. Translated: CASSPLAGNQPQHF.

The chain combines TRBV10-3 with TRBJ1-2; 7 bases are shared with TRBD1. V gave up 10 bases and J gave up 8 bases; unmatched junction bases: 10. The CDR3 has 12 amino acids. Per the germline V gene, CDR1 is ENHRY and CDR2 is SYGVKD. CDR3 amino acids: CATATGPWGYTF. CDR3 nucleotides: TGTGCCACCGCGACAGGGCCTTGGGGCTACACCTTC.

The chain combines TRBV11-2 with TRBJ1-2; 10 bases agree with TRBD1. V lost 4 bases, J lost 2 bases, and 1 base stayed unmatched. The CDR3 is 14 amino acids. Per the germline V gene, CDR1 is SGHAT and CDR2 is FQNNGV. The CDR3 region is CASSSDRGNYGYTF. The CDR3 DNA reads as TGTGCCAGCAGCTCGGACAGGGGGAACTATGGCTACACCTTC.

Here the CDR3 reads CAISDGRGGNQPQHF. The CDR3 DNA reads TGTGCCATCAGTGACGGCAGGGGTGGCAATCAGCCCCAGCATTTT. The J gene is TRBJ1-5, the V gene TRBV10-3, with D possibly matching TRBD1 (6 bases). The CDR3 runs 15 residues. V lost 3 bases to trimming and J lost 2 bases, with 11 bases between them. Per germline, CDR1 ENHRY and CDR2 SYGVKD.

The rearrangement links TRBV28 to TRBJ2-3; TRBD2 agrees at 10 bases. This CDR3 has 17 residues. Germline CDR1 is MDHEN and CDR2 is SYDVKM. After removal of 6 bases from V and 3 bases from J, the junction contained 12 bases not matched to a gene. CDR3: CASSLTGLAASTDTQYF. CDR3 nucleotides: TGTGCCAGCAGCCTCACAGGACTAGCGGCTAGTACAGATACGCAGTATTTT.

CDR3 nucleotide sequence: TGCAGCGGAACCACCGGGACCGACTATGGCTACACCTTC. Its protein product is CSGTTGTDYGYTF. V usage is TRBV29-1 and J usage is TRBJ1-2; the D gene is possibly TRBD1 (5 bases). Between the trimmed V and J ends, which lost 7 bases and 3 bases, there was a span of 15 bases. CDR3 length equals 13 residues. Germline CDR1 SQVTM, CDR2 ANQGSEA.

The chain links TRBV7-9 to TRBJ1-2, with unresolved D. CDR1 SEHNR and CDR2 FQNEAQ come from the germline V gene (reference sequence). The CDR3 loop spans 14 amino acids. V was clipped by 2 bases and J by 2 bases, with 9 bases between them. The CDR3 loop reads CASSLQEENYGYTF. As DNA, the CDR3 is TGTGCCAGCAGCTTACAGGAGGAAAACTATGGCTACACCTTC.

This clone has only one observation. The rearrangement joins TRBV7-3 to TRBJ1-5, with 8 bases aligning to TRBD1. The CDR3 is 14 amino acids. V lost 6 bases and J lost 6; bases outside the gene matches: 7. CDR1 and CDR2 (germline): SGHTA, FQGTGA. The CDR3 DNA sequence: TGTGCCAGCAGTCGGGACAGGAACGGTCAGCCCCAGCATTTT. Translation: CASSRDRNGQPQHF.

The chain combines TRBV6-5 with TRBJ2-2; D is undetermined. The ends were cut back, 8 bases at V and 1 base at J, with 14 bases in the middle. The CDR3 is 15 amino acids. CDR1 is MNHEY, CDR2 SVGAGI, per germline. The CDR3 loop reads CASSRSPQNTGELFF. The CDR3, as DNA: TGTGCCAGCTCAAGGAGCCCCCAGAACACCGGGGAGCTGTTTTTT.

The chain combines TRBV29-1 with TRBJ2-3, with 9 nucleotides matching TRBD2. CDR1 SQVTM and CDR2 ANQGSEA come from the germline V gene. The CDR3 extends over 14 amino acids. V was clipped by 5 bases and J by 4 bases; unmatched bases: 7. The CDR3 coding sequence is TGCAGCGTTCGCGGGAGGGCCATGGCAGATACGCAGTATTTT. It yields the protein CSVRGRAMADTQYF.

The rearrangement joins TRBV19 to TRBJ2-2; D might be TRBD1 (6 bases). The CDR3 consists of 15 residues. Germline assignment: CDR1 LNHDA and CDR2 SQIVND (reference sequence). With 9 bases removed from V and 3 bases from J, the gap between germline ends came to 17 bases. The CDR3 DNA reads TGTGCCAGCACTTACAGGGCGAGGGACACCGGGGAGCTGTTTTTT. Amino acids: CASTYRARDTGELFF.

The chain employs TRBV9 and TRBJ2-5, with 9 bases aligning to TRBD2. The CDR3 covers 16 residues. Germline CDR1 and CDR2: SGDLS and YYNGEE. Trimming cost V 4 bases and J 5 bases; bases outside gene matches: 12. The CDR3 region has the DNA TGTGCCAGCAGCCAGATGGGCGGGGGGGCGTTTGAGACCCAGTACTTC. As protein: CASSQMGGGAFETQYF.

The J gene is TRBJ1-5, the V gene TRBV15; TRBD1 matches at 7 bases. Germline-derived CDR1 and CDR2 are LNHNV and YYDKDF (reference sequence). CDR3 length: 16 amino acids. The V and J ends lost 3 bases and 3 bases, in that order; junction bases with no gene match: 8. In DNA, the CDR3 is TGTGCCACCAGCAGGACTTTCGACAGGGCCAATCAGCCCCAGCATTTT. Its translation is CATSRTFDRANQPQHF.

The chain joins TRBV27 to TRBJ2-1; 7 bases map to TRBD2. The germline CDR1 and CDR2 sequences are MNHEY and SMNVEV (reference sequence). This CDR3 spans 15 amino acids. V was pared by 4 bases and J by 8 bases, with 11 bases of the junction left unmatched. The CDR3 sequence is CASSSAGAGVDEQFF. The CDR3 coding sequence is TGTGCCAGCAGTTCCGCGGGAGCCGGTGTGGATGAGCAGTTCTTC.

The V and J genes are TRBV5-1 and TRBJ1-1; D uncertain. The CDR3 is 16 amino acids. V lost 0 bases, J lost 0 bases, and 12 bases lay in between. Germline-derived CDR1 and CDR2 are SGHRS and YFSETQ. CDR3 sequence reads: CASSLEPGRMNTEAFF. The CDR3 DNA is TGCGCCAGCAGCTTGGAGCCTGGACGGATGAACACTGAAGCTTTCTTT. The full variable domain, completed using reference TRBV5-1 and TRBJ1-1, is KAGVTQTPRYLIKTRGQQVTLSCSPISGHRSVSWYQQTPGQGLQFLFEYFSETQRNKGNFPGRFSGRQFSNSRSEMNVSTLELGDSALYLCASSLEPGRMNTEAFFGQGTRLTVV.

The chain carries TRBV6-1 and TRBJ1-1; tentatively, D is TRBD1 (6 bases). V was pared by 3 bases and J by 5 bases, with 10 bases between. The CDR3 runs 13 residues. Germline V gives CDR1 MNHNS, CDR2 SASEGT. The CDR3 reads CASSDLRGTEAFF. Written as DNA, the CDR3 is TGTGCCAGCAGTGACCTGAGGGGGACTGAAGCTTTCTTT.

This clone was seen only a few times. Other DNA sequences in the same sample also yield this CDR3. This chain connects TRBV3-1 (or the pseudogene TRBV3-2) to TRBJ1-2; 8 positions agree with TRBD1. Germline V gene lookup returns CDR1 LGHDT and CDR2 YNNKEL (reference sequence). J gave up 5 bases and V 4 bases, and 3 bases lay outside the gene matches. The CDR3 extends over 13 amino acids. The DNA for the CDR3 is TGTGCCAGCAGCCCCGGGACAGGATATGGCTACACCTTC. This translates into CASSPGTGYGYTF.

The chain is built from TRBV6-5 and TRBJ1-2; TRBD1 matches 11 bases. The germline gives CDR1 MNHEY, CDR2 SVGAGI. With V trimmed by 2 bases and J by 7 bases, 6 bases remained unmatched. CDR3 length: 15 amino acids. CDR3 region: CASSYRGTGGSGYTF. In nucleotides, the CDR3 is TGTGCCAGCAGTTACCGGGGGACAGGGGGTTCTGGCTACACCTTC.

The CDR3 region is CASSLLHTGLTEAFF. The CDR3 nucleotides are TGTGCCAGCAGCTTGTTACACACAGGGCTCACTGAAGCTTTCTTT. The chain uses TRBV5-5 and TRBJ1-1; a possible D gene is TRBD1 (6 bases). The V end was cut by 1 base, the J end by 4 bases, with 14 bases between. This CDR3 contains 15 residues. CDR1 SGHKS and CDR2 YYEKEE come from the germline V gene (reference sequence).

V is TRBV5-1 and J is TRBJ2-7; tentatively, D is TRBD2 (5 bases). Germline values: CDR1 SGHRS, CDR2 YFSETQ. There are 17 residues in the CDR3. Trimming took off 1 base at V and 5 bases at J, with 22 bases between the two ends. CDR3 loop: CASSLYLKGGSGDEQYF. DNA for the CDR3: TGCGCCAGCAGCTTGTATCTAAAAGGTGGCTCCGGGGACGAGCAGTACTTC.

The chain uses TRBV7-3 and TRBJ2-2; 8 bases are a match to TRBD1. J gave up 1 base and V 6 bases, and 4 bases lay outside the gene matches. The CDR3 is 15 amino acids. Germline V gene lookup returns CDR1 SGHTA and CDR2 FQGTGA. The CDR3 protein is CASRLTGENTGELFF. The CDR3 DNA is TGTGCCAGCAGATTGACAGGGGAGAACACCGGGGAGCTGTTTTTT.

V usage is TRBV19 and J usage is TRBJ2-2; 11 positions agree with TRBD1. CDR1 LNHDA and CDR2 SQIVND come from the germline V gene (reference sequence). The ends lost 0 bases at V and 4 bases at J; junction bases unmatched: 16. This CDR3 has 21 amino acids. The CDR3 DNA reads TGTGCCAGTAGTATAGATGGGTGGGACAGGGGGTTTGCGACGAGCACCGGGGAGCTGTTTTTT. Amino acids: CASSIDGWDRGFATSTGELFF.

The rearrangement uses TRBV3-1 (or the pseudogene TRBV3-2) and TRBJ2-3; 10 nucleotides line up with TRBD1. Per germline, CDR1 LGHDT and CDR2 YNNKEL (reference sequence). The CDR3 contains 17 residues. Trimming at V came to 1 base and at J to 3 bases, leaving 7 bases not matched to a gene. Here the CDR3 reads CASSQGRQGALTDTQYF. The CDR3 DNA follows: TGTGCCAGCAGCCAAGGTCGACAGGGGGCGTTGACAGATACGCAGTATTTT.

Written as DNA, the CDR3 is TGTGCCAGCTCACCCCCCGCGAGCGGTGAGCAGTTCTTC. It encodes CASSPPASGEQFF. This chain uses TRBV18 with TRBJ2-1; TRBD2 is a possible D gene (5 bases). The CDR3 totals 13 residues. Germline values: CDR1 KGHSH, CDR2 LQKENI. The V gene lost 3 bases and the J gene lost 9 bases, with 12 bases spanning the gap.

CDR3 amino acids: CAWSYSHQETQYF. The CDR3 nucleotides read TGTGCCTGGAGTTACAGCCACCAAGAGACCCAGTACTTC. The chain carries TRBV30 and TRBJ2-5; no clear D gene. The CDR3 totals 13 residues. Trimming pared 2 bases from V and 0 bases from J, leaving 7 bases between. Germline loops: CDR1 GTSNPN, CDR2 SVGIG (reference sequence). Together with reference TRBV30 and TRBJ2-5, the CDR3 gives the full variable domain: SQTIHQWPATLVQPVGSPLSLECTVEGTSNPNLYWYRQAAGRGLQLLFYSVGIGQISSEVPQNLSASRPQDRQFILSSKKLLLSDSGFYLCAWSYSHQETQYFGPGTRLLVL.

J is TRBJ1-1 and V is TRBV2; a possible D gene is TRBD1 (6 bases). Trimming took 3 bases from V and 1 from J, leaving 15 bases between them. The CDR3 runs to 16 residues. Germline V gene data show CDR1 as SNHLY and CDR2 as FYNNEI. The DNA of the CDR3 is TGTGCCAGCAGTGACCCCAGGGAGGGGGGGAACACTGAAGCTTTCTTT. As protein: CASSDPREGGNTEAFF.

The V call is TRBV6-2 or TRBV6-3, the J call TRBJ2-1; TRBD2 agrees at 7 bases. With 2 bases clipped from V and 8 bases from J, the junction kept 9 bases outside the gene matches. Per germline, CDR1 MNHEY and CDR2 SVGEGT. The CDR3 spans 15 residues. The CDR3 nucleotides read TGTGCCAGCAGTTACCCTATAGGTGGGGGGGATGAGCAGTTCTTC. Its protein product is CASSYPIGGGDEQFF.